The 15 T cell receptor beta chains given below trace back to one sample, sequenced in a study of T cell responses to AZD1222 COVID-19 vaccine. Only in-frame clones appear in the TCRdb table, and some are missing; sequencing was by immunoSEQ multiplex PCR. The data show roughly 100,000 clones, about nine tenths seen once. The sequencing used peripheral blood, collected 28 days after the second AZD1222 dose. These receptors all come from an adult who received the AZD1222 COVID-19 vaccine.

V usage is TRBV5-6 and J usage is TRBJ1-3; D uncertain. With 0 bases removed from V and 2 bases from J, the gap between germline ends came to 9 bases. This CDR3 is built from 15 residues. Germline assignment: CDR1 SGHDT and CDR2 YYEEEE. The CDR3 region is CASSLGPVTGNTIYF. The CDR3 coding sequence is TGTGCCAGCAGCTTGGGGCCCGTAACTGGAAACACCATATATTTT.

V is TRBV6-5 and J is TRBJ1-6, with a weak D call TRBD1 (5 bases). Germline CDR1 MNHEY, CDR2 SVGAGI. Trimming shortened V by 2 bases and J by 9 bases, and 17 bases separated the two germline ends. This CDR3 has 16 residues. The CDR3 spells CASSYVAGQGSSPLHF. Here the CDR3 DNA reads TGTGCCAGCAGTTACGTGGCAGGGCAAGGGAGTTCACCCCTCCACTTT.

This clone was picked up one time. The chain has TRBV4-3 and TRBJ2-7; 8 nucleotides align to TRBD1. Losses at the gene ends were 0 bases for V and 7 bases for J; bases not matched to a gene: 8. The CDR3 is made up of 15 amino acids. Germline V gene sequence: CDR1 LGHNA, CDR2 YSLEER. The CDR3 loop reads CASSQDPQGAREQYF. In DNA form, the CDR3 reads TGCGCCAGCAGCCAAGATCCCCAGGGGGCGCGGGAGCAGTACTTC.

CDR3 sequence (DNA): TGTGCCAGCAGCTTAGCTGGAACGAACACCGGGGAGCTGTTTTTT. As protein: CASSLAGTNTGELFF. The chain joins TRBV7-2 to TRBJ2-2; unclear D gene. The CDR3 has 15 residues. V lost 0 bases and J lost 0, with 5 bases in between. The germline V gene has CDR1 SGHTA and CDR2 FQGNSA.

The chain uses TRBV3-1 (or the pseudogene TRBV3-2) and TRBJ2-1; 9 nucleotides align to TRBD1. This CDR3 spans 15 amino acids. Germline V gene data show CDR1 as LGHDT and CDR2 as YNNKEL (reference sequence). V dropped 4 bases and J dropped 6; count of bases not matched to a gene: 7. The CDR3 loop reads CASSRGQGGGNEQFF. In DNA form, the CDR3 reads TGTGCCAGCAGCCGGGGACAGGGAGGCGGCAATGAGCAGTTCTTC.

The chain carries TRBV5-4 and TRBJ2-2; D unresolved. This CDR3 spans 15 amino acids. Germline lookup yields CDR1 SGHNT and CDR2 YYREEE (reference sequence). V lost 2 bases to trimming and J lost 2 bases, with 10 bases between them. The CDR3 DNA sequence: TGTGCCAGCAGCTTTAGGTCAGGAAACACCGGGGAGCTGTTTTTT. Translating it yields CASSFRSGNTGELFF.

J is TRBJ1-2 and V is TRBV12-3 or TRBV12-4, with 7 bases lining up with TRBD1. V was clipped by 8 bases and J by 10 bases; unmatched bases: 7. The CDR3 sequence is 11 residues long. Here the CDR3 DNA reads TGTGCCAGCTCTTTACAGGGGTCCTACACCTTC. Translation: CASSLQGSYTF.

The V and J genes are TRBV19 and TRBJ1-1; 7 nucleotides match TRBD1. J was trimmed by 4 bases and V by 6 bases; bases with no gene match: 23. There are 19 residues in the CDR3. Germline V gene data show CDR1 as LNHDA and CDR2 as SQIVND (reference sequence). The chain's CDR3 is CASSPYANRGLSEGTEAFF. In DNA form, the CDR3 reads TGTGCCAGTAGCCCTTATGCCAACAGGGGCCTATCGGAGGGCACTGAAGCTTTCTTT.

This chain joins TRBV11-3 and TRBJ2-5, with no clear D. V was trimmed by 6 bases and J by 2 bases, leaving 1 base between them. In germline, CDR1 is SGHNT, CDR2 YENEEA. The CDR3 has 10 amino acids. The CDR3 DNA reads as TGTGCCAGCAGACAAGAGACCCAGTACTTC. Translation: CASRQETQYF.

This sequence joins TRBV11-3 and TRBJ2-1; 7 bases are shared with TRBD1. Trimming cost V 2 bases and J 4 bases; bases outside gene matches: 5. The germline V gene has CDR1 SGHNT and CDR2 YENEEA. The CDR3 totals 15 residues. Here the CDR3 reads CASSLHGTAYNEQFF. DNA for the CDR3: TGTGCCAGCAGCTTACACGGGACAGCGTACAATGAGCAGTTCTTC. Combining the CDR3 with reference TRBV11-3 and TRBJ2-1 gives the whole variable domain EAGVVQSPRYKIIEKKQPVAFWCNPISGHNTLYWYLQNLGQGPELLIRYENEEAVDDSQLPKDRFSAERLKGVDSTLKIQPAELGDSAVYLCASSLHGTAYNEQFFGPGTRLTVL.

V usage is TRBV15 and J usage is TRBJ1-6, with D perhaps TRBD1 (5 bases). This CDR3 has 13 amino acids. Trimming cost V 7 bases and J 9 bases, with 13 bases left between them. In germline, CDR1 is LNHNV, CDR2 YYDKDF (reference sequence). CDR3 sequence (DNA): TGTGCCACCATGGAGGGGTTAGGTTCACCCCTCCACTTT. This codes for CATMEGLGSPLHF.

The V and J genes are TRBV5-4 and TRBJ2-5; a weak D match, TRBD2 (7 bases). Trimming stripped 1 base from V and 2 bases from J, with 21 bases between. This CDR3 region has 18 residues. Germline values: CDR1 SGHNT, CDR2 YYREEE (reference sequence). The CDR3 nucleotides are TGTGCCAGCAGCTTGTTGGGGGGGCTGCTATTTAGTCAAGAGACCCAGTACTTC. It codes for CASSLLGGLLFSQETQYF.

V usage is TRBV19 and J usage is TRBJ1-5; tentative D call: TRBD1 (5 bases). Germline V lookup: CDR1 LNHDA, CDR2 SQIVND (reference sequence). Trimming pared 6 bases from V and 5 bases from J, leaving 17 bases between. CDR3 length equals 15 residues. The chain's CDR3 is CASSGGAGYHQPQHF. CDR3 DNA: TGTGCCAGTAGCGGAGGAGCAGGGTATCATCAGCCCCAGCATTTT.

The gene calls are TRBV5-1 and TRBJ2-3, with TRBD2 matching over 13 bases. CDR1 and CDR2 from the germline V gene are SGHRS and YFSETQ. This CDR3 comprises 15 residues. The J segment lost 6 bases and the V segment lost 4 bases, leaving 5 bases of the junction unmatched. Here the CDR3 DNA reads TGCGCCAGCAGCCAACCGGGACTAGCGGGGGATACGCAGTATTTT. Amino acids: CASSQPGLAGDTQYF.

This chain uses TRBV5-5 with TRBJ2-5, with 7 bases aligning to TRBD1. CDR3 size: 17 residues. Per the germline V gene, CDR1 is SGHKS and CDR2 is YYEKEE (reference sequence). The junction had 13 bases not matched to a gene; V was cut back by 4 bases and J by 1 base. In nucleotides, the CDR3 is TGTGCCAGCAGCCGTGGGGGCTTAGGGGGCCCCCAAGAGACCCAGTACTTC. Translating it yields CASSRGGLGGPQETQYF.